Listed below are T cell receptor beta chains from one sample, sequenced in a study of cytomegalovirus exposure and HLA in healthy donors. The assay was immunoSEQ multiplex PCR, and TCRdb's table has in-frame clones only and misses some. This table holds about 170,000 clones, roughly 90% found once. Material for sequencing was PBMCs. These receptors came from a young man in good health and CMV-seropositive. Both conserved end residues are part of each CDR3. Fields, in order: J gene, D gene, clone size, CDR3 length, V gene, CDR3 protein, CDR3 DNA. A D gene is named only where the DNA matches it firmly. Size values are once, few and many counts, or a class for expanded clones, and some rows have none.

J: TRBJ2-7
D: TRBD1
size: NA
length: 14
V: TRBV11-3
CDR3: CASSQGGSSYEQYF
DNA: TGTGCCAGCAGCCAAGGGGGCTCCTCCTACGAGCAGTACTTC

J: TRBJ2-1
D: TRBD2
size: NA
length: 13
V: TRBV27
CDR3: CASSLQGGDEQFF
DNA: TGTGCCAGCAGTTTACAGGGAGGGGATGAGCAGTTCTTC

J: TRBJ2-1
D: NA
size: NA
length: 16
V: TRBV11-2
CDR3: CASSLELQNRYNEQFF
DNA: TGTGCCAGCAGCTTAGAGTTGCAGAATCGATACAATGAGCAGTTCTTC

J: TRBJ2-1
D: NA
size: NA
length: 13
V: TRBV5-6
CDR3: CASSLKGDNEQFF
DNA: TGTGCCAGCAGCCTGAAGGGGGACAATGAGCAGTTCTTC

J: TRBJ1-2
D: NA
size: NA
length: 14
V: TRBV6-1
CDR3: CASTTRTENYGYTF
DNA: TGTGCCAGCACCACAAGGACAGAGAACTATGGCTACACCTTC

J: TRBJ2-7
D: TRBD1
size: once
length: 15
V: TRBV5-1
CDR3: CASISPQGAPYEQYF
DNA: TGCGCCAGCATCTCTCCTCAGGGGGCCCCCTACGAGCAGTACTTC

J: TRBJ2-7
D: NA
size: NA
length: 15
V: TRBV5-1
CDR3: CASSLGYGGAYEQYF
DNA: TGCGCCAGCAGCTTGGGGTATGGAGGGGCCTACGAGCAGTACTTC

J: TRBJ1-1
D: NA
size: NA
length: 14
V: TRBV6-1
CDR3: CASPRAGRSPEAFF
DNA: TGTGCCAGCCCGAGAGCGGGGCGAAGCCCTGAAGCTTTCTTT

J: TRBJ2-7
D: NA
size: NA
length: 14
V: TRBV5-6
CDR3: CASSLVQGSYEQYF
DNA: TGTGCCAGCAGCTTGGTACAGGGAAGCTACGAGCAGTACTTC

J: TRBJ1-2
D: NA
size: NA
length: 14
V: TRBV11-3
CDR3: CASSLGRTDYGYTF
DNA: TGTGCCAGCAGCTTAGGCCGGACAGACTATGGCTACACCTTC

J: TRBJ1-2
D: TRBD1
size: NA
length: 15
V: TRBV9
CDR3: CASSGSGGTNYGYTF
DNA: TGTGCCAGCAGCGGCTCAGGGGGGACGAACTATGGCTACACCTTC

J: TRBJ2-7
D: TRBD1
size: NA
length: 14
V: TRBV6-5
CDR3: CASSYHRGLYEQYF
DNA: TGTGCCAGCAGTTACCACAGGGGGCTATACGAGCAGTACTTC

J: TRBJ2-1
D: NA
size: NA
length: 16
V: TRBV6-6
CDR3: CASSYSMVRGYNEQFF
DNA: TGTGCCAGCAGTTACTCTATGGTTCGGGGGTACAATGAGCAGTTCTTC

J: TRBJ1-4
D: NA
size: few
length: 14
V: TRBV2
CDR3: CASNTEVRNEKLFF
DNA: TGTGCCAGCAACACGGAGGTCCGAAATGAAAAACTGTTTTTT

J: TRBJ2-3
D: NA
size: NA
length: 15
V: TRBV18
CDR3: CASSPPRTSHDTQYF
DNA: TGTGCCAGCTCACCACCGCGCACTAGTCATGATACGCAGTATTTT

J: TRBJ2-7
D: TRBD2
size: NA
length: 14
V: TRBV19
CDR3: CASNPGLAVYEQYF
DNA: TGTGCCAGTAATCCGGGACTAGCGGTCTACGAGCAGTACTTC

J: TRBJ1-1
D: NA
size: NA
length: 14
V: TRBV18
CDR3: CASSPRDRNTEAFF
DNA: TGTGCCAGCTCACCGAGGGATCGGAACACTGAAGCTTTCTTT

J: TRBJ2-2
D: TRBD2
size: NA
length: 16
V: TRBV5-4
CDR3: CASSKAGGRATGELFF
DNA: TGTGCCAGCAGCAAGGCCGGCGGGAGGGCCACCGGGGAGCTGTTTTTT

J: TRBJ2-5
D: TRBD1
size: NA
length: 16
V: TRBV5-1
CDR3: CASSYGKTGVRETQYF
DNA: TGCGCCAGCAGCTACGGGAAAACAGGGGTACGAGAGACCCAGTACTTC

J: TRBJ2-7
D: TRBD1
size: NA
length: 15
V: TRBV5-1
CDR3: CASSLVGTGSYEQYF
DNA: TGCGCCAGCAGCTTGGTTGGGACAGGGTCGTACGAGCAGTACTTC

J: TRBJ2-3
D: NA
size: once
length: 12
V: TRBV9
CDR3: CASSVGLDTQYF
DNA: TGTGCCAGCAGCGTAGGACTAGATACGCAGTATTTT

J: TRBJ2-6
D: TRBD1
size: NA
length: 20
V: TRBV6-1
CDR3: CASSEWGQGAFSSGANVLTF
DNA: TGTGCCAGCAGTGAATGGGGACAGGGGGCTTTTAGCTCTGGGGCCAACGTCCTGACTTTC

J: TRBJ1-5
D: NA
size: NA
length: 15
V: TRBV5-6
CDR3: CASRAWGGSNQPQHF
DNA: TGTGCCAGCAGGGCGTGGGGGGGCAGTAATCAGCCCCAGCATTTT

J: TRBJ2-1
D: NA
size: NA
length: 14
V: TRBV6-5
CDR3: CASSPFLPQGEQFF
DNA: TGTGCCAGCAGTCCCTTTTTACCTCAGGGTGAGCAGTTCTTC

J: TRBJ1-1
D: NA
size: once
length: 14
V: TRBV11-3
CDR3: CASSLGELNTEAFF
DNA: TGTGCCAGCAGCTTAGGGGAGTTGAACACTGAAGCTTTCTTT

J: TRBJ1-1
D: NA
size: NA
length: 11
V: TRBV20-1
CDR3: CSARGGTEAFF
DNA: TGCAGTGCTAGGGGGGGGACTGAAGCTTTCTTT

J: TRBJ2-3
D: TRBD2
size: NA
length: 16
V: TRBV9
CDR3: CASSAPLAGVEDTQYF
DNA: TGTGCCAGCAGCGCCCCGCTAGCGGGAGTTGAAGATACGCAGTATTTT

J: TRBJ1-6
D: TRBD1
size: once
length: 16
V: TRBV2
CDR3: CASSAGQGAINSPLHF
DNA: TGTGCCAGCAGTGCCGGACAGGGGGCGATTAATTCACCCCTCCACTTT

J: TRBJ2-7
D: TRBD1
size: once
length: 18
V: TRBV27
CDR3: CASSFSTRARGHTYEQYF
DNA: TGTGCCAGCAGCTTCTCCACCAGGGCCAGGGGGCACACCTACGAGCAGTACTTC

J: TRBJ2-7
D: TRBD2
size: few
length: 16
V: TRBV27
CDR3: CASSRGTSGGMGEQYF
DNA: TGTGCCAGCAGCCGCGGGACTAGCGGGGGGATGGGGGAGCAGTACTTC

J: TRBJ2-5
D: NA
size: NA
length: 13
V: TRBV27
CDR3: CASSPRGQETQYF
DNA: TGTGCCAGCAGTCCGCGGGGACAAGAGACCCAGTACTTC

J: TRBJ2-4
D: TRBD2
size: NA
length: 18
V: TRBV4-1
CDR3: CASSQDAHASGGKNIQYF
DNA: TGCGCCAGCAGCCAAGATGCCCATGCTAGCGGGGGCAAAAACATTCAGTACTTC

J: TRBJ2-2
D: NA
size: NA
length: 15
V: TRBV5-1
CDR3: CASSLTPSGDGELFF
DNA: TGCGCCAGCAGCCTCACACCTTCAGGGGACGGGGAGCTGTTTTTT

J: TRBJ2-3
D: TRBD2
size: NA
length: 14
V: TRBV7-9
CDR3: CASSRLADGDTQYF
DNA: TGTGCCAGCAGCCGCCTAGCGGACGGGGATACGCAGTATTTT

J: TRBJ1-4
D: TRBD1
size: NA
length: 13
V: TRBV2
CDR3: CASSGDSDEKLFF
DNA: TGTGCCAGCAGTGGGGACAGTGATGAAAAACTGTTTTTT

J: TRBJ2-7
D: NA
size: NA
length: 13
V: TRBV28
CDR3: CASSFDRAYEQYF
DNA: TGTGCCAGCAGTTTCGACAGAGCCTACGAGCAGTACTTC

J: TRBJ2-7
D: NA
size: NA
length: 13
V: TRBV15
CDR3: CATSRAGSYEQYF
DNA: TGTGCCACCAGCAGAGCTGGGAGTTACGAGCAGTACTTC

J: TRBJ2-7
D: NA
size: NA
length: 18
V: TRBV28
CDR3: CASSSRILQGGSSYEQYF
DNA: TGTGCCAGCAGTTCCCGAATCTTACAGGGGGGGAGCTCCTACGAGCAGTACTTC

J: TRBJ2-5
D: TRBD2
size: NA
length: 16
V: TRBV5-1
CDR3: CASSLGSSGTQETQYF
DNA: TGCGCCAGCAGCTTGGGGTCTAGCGGGACCCAAGAGACCCAGTACTTC

J: TRBJ2-3
D: TRBD2
size: NA
length: 17
V: TRBV10-3
CDR3: CAISESNRLAGSDTQYF
DNA: TGTGCCATCAGTGAGTCCAATCGGCTAGCGGGAAGTGATACGCAGTATTTT

J: TRBJ2-7
D: TRBD1
size: NA
length: 13
V: TRBV4-1
CDR3: CASSRTGVYEQYF
DNA: TGCGCCAGCAGCCGGACAGGGGTTTACGAGCAGTACTTC

J: TRBJ1-5
D: TRBD1
size: NA
length: 13
V: TRBV7-9
CDR3: CASSGQGDQPQHF
DNA: TGTGCCAGCAGCGGACAGGGGGATCAGCCCCAGCATTTT

J: TRBJ1-2
D: NA
size: NA
length: 17
V: TRBV19
CDR3: CASSNLGPGDKYYGYTF
DNA: TGTGCCAGTAGTAATCTCGGGCCAGGGGATAAATACTATGGCTACACCTTC

J: TRBJ1-1
D: NA
size: NA
length: 14
V: TRBV4-1
CDR3: CASSQWLGNTEAFF
DNA: TGCGCCAGCAGCCAATGGCTTGGGAACACTGAAGCTTTCTTT

J: TRBJ1-1
D: NA
size: NA
length: 14
V: TRBV6-6
CDR3: CASSYNSKNTEAFF
DNA: TGTGCCAGCAGTTACAACTCCAAAAACACTGAAGCTTTCTTT

J: TRBJ2-1
D: TRBD2
size: NA
length: 16
V: TRBV5-1
CDR3: CASSLDPGTTYNEQFF
DNA: TGCGCCAGCAGCTTGGACCCCGGGACTACCTACAATGAGCAGTTCTTC

J: TRBJ2-6
D: NA
size: NA
length: 14
V: TRBV28
CDR3: CASSIRAGANVLTF
DNA: TGTGCCAGCAGTATCAGGGCCGGGGCCAACGTCCTGACTTTC

J: TRBJ2-1
D: TRBD2
size: NA
length: 14
V: TRBV10-3
CDR3: CAIRQTSNYNEQFF
DNA: TGTGCCATCAGACAGACTAGCAACTACAATGAGCAGTTCTTC